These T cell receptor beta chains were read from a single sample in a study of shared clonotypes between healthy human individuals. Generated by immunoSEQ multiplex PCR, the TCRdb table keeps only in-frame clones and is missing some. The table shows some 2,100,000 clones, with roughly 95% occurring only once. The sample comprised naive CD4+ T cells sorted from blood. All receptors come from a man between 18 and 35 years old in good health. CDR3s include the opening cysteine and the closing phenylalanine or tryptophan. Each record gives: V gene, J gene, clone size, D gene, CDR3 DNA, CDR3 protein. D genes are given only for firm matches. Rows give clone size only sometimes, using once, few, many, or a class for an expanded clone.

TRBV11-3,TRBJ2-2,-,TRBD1,TGTGCCAGCAGGGACAGGATCGGGGAGCTGTTTTTT,CASRDRIGELFF
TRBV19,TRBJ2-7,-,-,TGTGCCAGTAGTATGGGGTATACAGGTGTCAGCGAGCAGTACTTC,CASSMGYTGVSEQYF
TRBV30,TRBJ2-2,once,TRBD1,TGTGCCTGGAGTAAACAGGGGACCGGGGAGCTGTTTTTT,CAWSKQGTGELFF
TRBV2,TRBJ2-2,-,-,TGTGCCAGCAGTGATGGGTGGTCAGTCAACACCGGGGAGCTGTTTTTT,CASSDGWSVNTGELFF
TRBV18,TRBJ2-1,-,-,TGTGCCAGCTCACCCGGCCAGGGGTTCAATGAGCAGTTCTTC,CASSPGQGFNEQFF
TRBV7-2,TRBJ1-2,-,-,TGTGCCAGCAGCTTACTTAGTGGCTACACCTTC,CASSLLSGYTF
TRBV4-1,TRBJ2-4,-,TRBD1,TGCGCCAGCAGCCGGCTGGGGACAGGGGAAGTCAAAAACATTCAGTACTTC,CASSRLGTGEVKNIQYF
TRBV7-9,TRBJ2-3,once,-,TGTGCCAGCAGCTTCCCCGCTCCATCAAGATACACAGATACGCAGTATTTT,CASSFPAPSRYTDTQYF
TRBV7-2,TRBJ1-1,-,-,TGTGCCAGCAGCTTAGGACCCTCGAACACTGAAGCTTTCTTT,CASSLGPSNTEAFF
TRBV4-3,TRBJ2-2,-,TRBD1,TGCGCCAGCAGCCAACAAGGACAGGGGCTCCCTCTGAGGACCGGGGAGCTGTTTTTT,CASSQQGQGLPLRTGELFF
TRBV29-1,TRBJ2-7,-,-,TGCAGCGTTCCTTCTCCTTACGAGCAGTACTTC,CSVPSPYEQYF
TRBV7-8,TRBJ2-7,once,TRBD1,TGTGCCAGCAGCTTAGCGGGACAGGCCTCCTACGAGCAGTACTTC,CASSLAGQASYEQYF
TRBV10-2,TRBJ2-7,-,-,TGCGCCAGCAGTGAGATTTCCTACGAGCAGTACTTC,CASSEISYEQYF
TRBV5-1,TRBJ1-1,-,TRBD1,TGCGCCAGCAGCGGGGGGACAGTGAACACTGAAGCTTTCTTT,CASSGGTVNTEAFF
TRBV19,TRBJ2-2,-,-,TGTGCCAGTCGTCCGGGAAATGCCGGGGAGCTGTTTTTT,CASRPGNAGELFF
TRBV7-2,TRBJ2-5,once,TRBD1,TGTGCCAGCAGCTTAGCCCCCCGACAGGGTCGAGAGACCCAGTACTTC,CASSLAPRQGRETQYF
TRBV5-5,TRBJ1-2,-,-,TGTGCCAGCAGACCCCGGGACGGGACGGGCTACACCTTC,CASRPRDGTGYTF
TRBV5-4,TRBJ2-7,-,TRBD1,TGTGCCAGCAGCCCCGGACAGGACCAAGTATTCAAGCTCTACGAGCAGTACTTC,CASSPGQDQVFKLYEQYF
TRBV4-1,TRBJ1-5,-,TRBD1,TGCGCCAGCAGCCCCAACAGGGGGCCGGAGCCCCAGCATTTT,CASSPNRGPEPQHF
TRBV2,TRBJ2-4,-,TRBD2,TGTGCCAGCGATCCAGCGACTAGCGCAGCCAAAAACATTCAGTACTTC,CASDPATSAAKNIQYF
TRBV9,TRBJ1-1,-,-,TGTGCCAGCAGCGGCGGCGGGCTTGAAGCTTTCTTT,CASSGGGLEAFF
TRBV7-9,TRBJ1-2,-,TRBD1,TGTGCCAGCAGCGATTCCGACAGGGTTGGCTACACCTTC,CASSDSDRVGYTF
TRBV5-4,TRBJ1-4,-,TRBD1,TGTGCCAGCAGACTCTGGTCGGGACAGTATAATGAAAAACTGTTTTTT,CASRLWSGQYNEKLFF
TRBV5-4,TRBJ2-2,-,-,TGTGCCAGCAGCTTGGCCGGCCCTACGAACACCGGGGAGCTGTTTTTT,CASSLAGPTNTGELFF
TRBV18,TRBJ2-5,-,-,TGTGCCAGCTCACGTTATGAGGGAGAGACCCAGTACTTC,CASSRYEGETQYF
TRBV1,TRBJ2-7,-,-,TGCACCGGGACCCAGGGTAACGAGCAGTACTTC,CTGTQGNEQYF